The entry below gives a single T cell receptor (beta chain) sequence along with its context. The antigen is not known. Each contributor possessed a minimum of one pre-ART and a minimum of two post-ART PBMC samples. The length of the CDR3 is 19 residues. V was shortened by 3 bases and J by 4 bases, with 22 bases between the two germline ends. CDR1 is MNHEY, CDR2 SMNVEV, per germline (reference sequence). This record belongs to a study of long-term antiretroviral therapy in people with HIV. At the survey level, the v3.0 immunoSEQ assay was run. Sequencing was performed with immunoSEQ multiplex PCR; in TCRdb, only in-frame clones are kept and a portion is missing. This table has about 21,000 clones, roughly 84% appearing once. Study-level findings and limits: The data indicate that diversity increased after ART but remained below transplant donor controls. Regardless of time point, clones expanded before ART dominated the repertoire.

The chain recombines TRBV27 with TRBJ2-6, with D perhaps matching TRBD2 (5 bases). The TCR sequence derives from a woman aged 45-60 years with HIV. Sequencing was performed on unsorted PBMCs, taken 1.9 years after starting antiretroviral therapy. The CDR3 sequence: CASSFATRRRGKGANVLTF. The CDR3 nucleotides are TGTGCCAGCAGTTTTGCTACTAGAAGGCGTGGGAAGGGGGCCAACGTCCTGACTTTC.